This T cell receptor beta chain was retrieved from a study of cytomegalovirus exposure and HLA in healthy donors. Findings and limits, study-wide: The listing of roughly 160 TCR beta chains classed them as cytomegalovirus-associated.

With respect to this clone: Its antigen is undetermined.

Germline assignment: CDR1 MNHEY and CDR2 SVGAGI. The CDR3 is 13 residues long. Deletions cut 0 bases from V and 12 bases from J, with 12 bases between. Assay: immunoSEQ multiplex PCR; the TCRdb copy retains only in-frame clones and omits some. The sample has under 150,000 clones, approximately 86% seen once. The origin of this receptor is a woman aged 18-35 years in good health and CMV-seropositive. Sequenced: PBMCs. The chain uses TRBV6-5 and TRBJ2-1, with D possibly being TRBD1 (6 bases). The CDR3 reads CASSYSGAAGQFF. The CDR3 DNA sequence: TGTGCCAGCAGTTACTCGGGGGCCGCGGGGCAGTTCTTC.